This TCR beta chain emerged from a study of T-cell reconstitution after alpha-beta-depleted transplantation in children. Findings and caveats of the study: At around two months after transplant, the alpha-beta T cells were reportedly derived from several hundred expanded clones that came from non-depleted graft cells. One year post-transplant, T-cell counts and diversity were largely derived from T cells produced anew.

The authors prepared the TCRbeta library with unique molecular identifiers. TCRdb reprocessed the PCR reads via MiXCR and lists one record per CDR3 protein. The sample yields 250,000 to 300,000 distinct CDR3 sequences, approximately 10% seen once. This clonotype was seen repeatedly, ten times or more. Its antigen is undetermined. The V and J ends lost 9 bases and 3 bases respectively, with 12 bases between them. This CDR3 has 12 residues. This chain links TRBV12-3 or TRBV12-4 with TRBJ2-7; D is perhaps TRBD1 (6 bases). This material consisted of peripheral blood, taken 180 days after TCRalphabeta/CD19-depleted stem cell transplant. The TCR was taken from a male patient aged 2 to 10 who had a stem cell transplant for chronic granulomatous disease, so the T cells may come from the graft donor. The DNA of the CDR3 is TGTGCCAGTACAGGGTCAGGCTACGAGCAGTACTTC. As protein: CASTGSGYEQYF.